This TCR beta chain was obtained from a study of cytomegalovirus exposure and HLA in healthy donors. Looking at the study overall: Assignment to the Caucasian-associated ancestry cluster applied to approximately 80% of the approximately 400 genotyped donors.

The CDR3 has 16 residues. CDR1 is LGHNA and CDR2 is YSLEER in the germline V gene. The trim removed 0 bases at V and 4 bases at J, leaving 8 bases unmatched. The study ran its PCR with 60 Vbeta and 13 Jbeta primers. The data were produced by immunoSEQ multiplex PCR, yet TCRdb's version contains in-frame clones alone and is incomplete. The data show 100,000 to 150,000 clones, around 80% seen once. Sequencing was performed on PBMCs. The gene calls are TRBV4-3 and TRBJ1-2, with TRBD1 identical over 7 bases. The sequence came from a woman aged 45-59 years in good health and CMV-seropositive. CDR3 sequence reads: CASSQDRDSRRYGYTF. The CDR3 DNA reads as TGCGCCAGCAGCCAAGATAGGGACAGCCGACGCTATGGCTACACCTTC.